This T cell receptor (beta chain) originates from a study of PD-L1 blockade in urothelial cancer. Study details: About 90% of the roughly 30 patients were men whose urothelial cancer was bladder-origin. Between 0 and 3 chemotherapy regimens preceded treatment for each patient. The study recovered a median of around 130,000 T cells per blood sample.

The CDR3 loop spans 16 amino acids. The ends were cut back, 5 bases at V and 0 bases at J, with 16 bases in the middle. Germline V CDR1 and CDR2: MDHEN, SYDVKM. Time point described: peripheral blood 6 weeks after treatment start. Diagnoses among patients were locally advanced or metastatic urothelial carcinoma. The protocol was immunoSEQ multiplex PCR, while the TCRdb copy is restricted to in-frame clones and leaves out a portion. The top ten hold just under 3% of the sample, which has fewer than 30,000 clones, about 85% seen once. The genes are TRBV28 and TRBJ1-1; maybe TRBD1 (6 bases). This TCR was recovered from a man aged 65 to 79 with urothelial cancer. This sample comprised PBMCs, obtained around atezolizumab (anti-PD-L1) treatment. Written as DNA, the CDR3 is TGTGCCAGCAGTCGCGGGGGGGCGCAAATGAACACTGAAGCTTTCTTT. Protein product: CASSRGGAQMNTEAFF.